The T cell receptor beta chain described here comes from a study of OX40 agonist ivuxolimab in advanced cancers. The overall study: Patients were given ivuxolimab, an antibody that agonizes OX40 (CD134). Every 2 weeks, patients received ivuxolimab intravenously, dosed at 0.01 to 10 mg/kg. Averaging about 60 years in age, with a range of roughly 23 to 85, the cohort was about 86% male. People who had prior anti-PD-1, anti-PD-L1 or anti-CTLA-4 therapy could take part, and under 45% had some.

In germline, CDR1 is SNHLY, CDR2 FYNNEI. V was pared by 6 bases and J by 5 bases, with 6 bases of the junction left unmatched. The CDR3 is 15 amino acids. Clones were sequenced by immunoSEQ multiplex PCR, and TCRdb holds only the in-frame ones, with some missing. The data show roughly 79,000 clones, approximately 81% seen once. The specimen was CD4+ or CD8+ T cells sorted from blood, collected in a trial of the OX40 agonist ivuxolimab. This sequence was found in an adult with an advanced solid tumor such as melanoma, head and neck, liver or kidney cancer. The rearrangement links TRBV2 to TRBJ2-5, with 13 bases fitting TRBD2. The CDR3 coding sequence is TGTGCCAGCAGGGCCGGACTAGCGGGAGTTGAGACCCAGTACTTC. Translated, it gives CASRAGLAGVETQYF. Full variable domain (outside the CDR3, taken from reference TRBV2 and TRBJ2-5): EPEVTQTPSHQVTQMGQEVILRCVPISNHLYFYWYRQILGQKVEFLVSFYNNEISEKSEIFDDQFSVERPDGSNFTLKIRSTKLEDSAMYFCASRAGLAGVETQYFGPGTRLLVL.